Shown below are 16 T cell receptor beta chains from a single sample sequenced in a study of blood T cells in healthy people across ages. A second about 6 to 11 cycle PCR used barcoded and J-beta primers. TCRdb passed the 5' RACE reads through MiXCR, listing each CDR3 protein once. Of roughly 1,700,000 distinct CDR3 sequences in the sample, roughly 27% were seen once. The sequenced material came from blood. The receptor source for this set is a woman in her twenties or thirties in good health.

The V gene is TRBV5-1, the J gene TRBJ2-1; 11 bases line up with TRBD2. The CDR3 is 17 amino acids. Trimming cost V 0 bases and J 7 bases; bases outside gene matches: 9. Per germline, CDR1 SGHRS and CDR2 YFSETQ. The CDR3 DNA sequence: TGCGCCAGCAGCTTGGCCTCTACTAGCGGGGGTTTGAATGAGCAGTTCTTC. Its translation: CASSLASTSGGLNEQFF.

The V and J genes are TRBV7-2 and TRBJ2-6, with D unclear. The V and J ends lost 2 bases and 4 bases respectively, with 18 bases between them. Germline V gene data show CDR1 as SGHTA and CDR2 as FQGNSA. This CDR3 is 18 amino acids long. CDR3 coding DNA: TGTGCCAGCAGCTTACAGGCCGGGTTAGGTAGGGGGGCCAACGTCCTGACTTTC. This gives the protein CASSLQAGLGRGANVLTF.

In this sample, this clonotype turned up many times. The CDR3: CASSQPGQGSYGYTF. The DNA of the CDR3 is TGTGCCAGCAGCCAACCGGGACAGGGATCCTATGGCTACACCTTC. The rearrangement links TRBV11-1 to TRBJ1-2; 9 bases agree with TRBD1. Germline CDR1 and CDR2: SGHAT and FQDESV (reference sequence). V lost 5 bases and J lost 4; bases outside the gene matches: 8. The CDR3 totals 15 residues. Complete variable domain (other parts from reference TRBV11-1 and TRBJ1-2): EAEVAQSPRYKITEKSQAVAFWCDPISGHATLYWYRQILGQGPELLVQFQDESVVDDSQLPKDRFSAERLKGVDSTLKIQPAELGDSAMYLCASSQPGQGSYGYTFGSGTRLTVV.

This chain uses TRBV7-8 with TRBJ2-1, with TRBD2 matching over 10 bases. The assigned J gene may be wrong: the sequence end matches TRBJ2-7 better. The CDR3 is 17 amino acids. In germline, CDR1 is SGHVS, CDR2 FQNEAQ. The CDR3 bases are TGTGCCAGCATAGGGCTAGCGGGAGAGATCGGGTACAATGAGCAGTACTTC. This codes for CASIGLAGEIGYNEQYF.

This clonotype occurred many times. V gene TRBV20-1 combines with J gene TRBJ2-7, with 7 bases lining up with TRBD1. V lost 1 base, J lost 7 bases, and 10 bases stayed unmatched. CDR3 length: 14 amino acids. From germline, CDR1 is DFQATT and CDR2 SNEGSKA (reference sequence). CDR3: CSARGMTGPGEQYF. CDR3 nucleotide sequence: TGCAGTGCTAGAGGGATGACAGGGCCGGGAGAGCAGTACTTC.

Ten or more counts support this clonotype. The CDR3 sequence: CASSPRQGDEQYF. The CDR3 nucleotides read TGTGCCAGCAGTCCCCGACAGGGAGACGAGCAGTACTTC. V and J are TRBV27 and TRBJ2-7; TRBD1 aligns across 7 bases. The CDR3 is 13 amino acids. The ends lost 5 bases at V and 5 bases at J; junction bases unmatched: 6. The germline gives CDR1 MNHEY, CDR2 SMNVEV (reference sequence).

The chain is built from TRBV21-1 and TRBJ2-7; TRBD2, the D gene given by the table, was not confirmed from the DNA. TRBV21-1 is termed a pseudogene. The CDR3 length is 14 residues. The CDR3 coding sequence is TGTGCCAGCACCCCACTACCGGCAGCTCGGGAGCAGTACTTC. Its translation: CASTPLPAAREQYF.

The rearrangement links TRBV29-1 to TRBJ1-2, with 8 nucleotides matching TRBD1. J gave up 4 bases and V 3 bases, and 13 bases lay outside the gene matches. The CDR3 is made up of 16 amino acids. CDR1 and CDR2 from the germline V gene are SQVTM and ANQGSEA. The CDR3: CSVDGPDRGALYGYTF. The CDR3 DNA reads TGCAGCGTTGACGGTCCCGACAGGGGCGCGCTCTATGGCTACACCTTC.

This clonotype was seen a few times. The V call is TRBV5-6, the J call TRBJ2-7; D may match TRBD1 or TRBD2 (5 bases each). This CDR3 has 14 residues. In germline, CDR1 is SGHDT, CDR2 YYEEEE. V lost 0 bases and J 9 bases, leaving 16 bases between the germline ends. The CDR3, as DNA: TGTGCCAGCAGCTTGGCCGGGACGGCGGCCGGGCAGTACTTC. Its protein product is CASSLAGTAAGQYF.

The chain recombines TRBV20-1 with TRBJ2-1, with 7 bases fitting TRBD2. V shed 2 bases and J 5 bases; nucleotides not matched to a gene: 6. The CDR3 runs 14 residues. Germline V gene lookup returns CDR1 DFQATT and CDR2 SNEGSKA (reference sequence). The CDR3: CSARRASGNNEQFF. DNA for the CDR3: TGCAGTGCTAGACGGGCTAGCGGAAACAATGAGCAGTTCTTC.

The gene calls are TRBV2 and TRBJ1-2; no firm D call. Trimming shortened V by 4 bases and J by 1 base, and 13 bases separated the two germline ends. This CDR3 spans 15 amino acids. Germline CDR1 is SNHLY and CDR2 is FYNNEI. CDR3 DNA sequence: TGTGCCAGCAGTGGAAAGGGAACAGTTAACTATGGCTACACCTTC. This encodes CASSGKGTVNYGYTF.

The sample holds many counts of this clonotype. This rearrangement joins TRBV11-2 to TRBJ2-4; D may be TRBD1 (6 bases). CDR1 is SGHAT and CDR2 is FQNNGV in the germline V gene. Trimming took off 1 base at V and 3 bases at J, with 22 bases between the two ends. This CDR3 is built from 19 residues. This CDR3 reads CASSLAVWVQGSDKNIQYF. Here the CDR3 DNA reads TGTGCCAGCAGCTTAGCGGTCTGGGTACAGGGTTCGGACAAAAACATTCAGTACTTC.

The V gene is TRBV15, the J gene TRBJ2-2; D tentatively reads TRBD1 or TRBD2 (5 bases each). The V end was cut by 1 base, the J end by 7 bases, with 13 bases between. This CDR3 contains 15 residues. Per the germline V gene, CDR1 is LNHNV and CDR2 is YYDKDF (reference sequence). CDR3 DNA sequence: TGTGCCACCAGCAGAGGAGGGGCGGGTCACGGGGAGCTGTTTTTT. Its protein product is CATSRGGAGHGELFF. Variable domain in full (rest from reference TRBV15 and TRBJ2-2): DAMVIQNPRYQVTQFGKPVTLSCSQTLNHNVMYWYQQKSSQAPKLLFHYYDKDFNNEADTPDNFQSRRPNTSFCFLDIRSPGLGDTAMYLCATSRGGAGHGELFFGEGSRLTVL.

In this sample, this clonotype turned up a few times. The chain joins TRBV7-2 to TRBJ2-1; TRBD2 aligns across 14 bases. J was trimmed by 10 bases and V by 2 bases; bases with no gene match: 7. CDR1 is SGHTA, CDR2 FQGNSA, per germline. This CDR3 region has 16 residues. The CDR3 is CASSLSTSGGAWEQFF. Here the CDR3 DNA reads TGTGCCAGCAGCTTATCGACTAGCGGGGGGGCATGGGAGCAGTTCTTC.

This clonotype was seen more than once but under ten times. This chain joins TRBV20-1 and TRBJ2-1; D remains ambiguous. Trimming left V 1 base short and J 2 bases short, with 12 bases between. Per germline, CDR1 DFQATT and CDR2 SNEGSKA (reference sequence). CDR3 size: 15 residues. The CDR3 here is CSARAASIAYNEQFF. The CDR3 coding sequence is TGCAGTGCTAGAGCCGCTTCAATCGCCTACAATGAGCAGTTCTTC.

This clonotype was counted only a few times. CDR3 in amino acids: CASSMWGTTLNEQFF. Written as DNA, the CDR3 is TGTGCCAGCAGCATGTGGGGGACTACCCTCAATGAGCAGTTCTTC. The V call is TRBV5-6, the J call TRBJ2-1; 7 positions agree with TRBD2. Germline values: CDR1 SGHDT, CDR2 YYEEEE. The CDR3 has 15 residues. Losses at the gene ends were 4 bases for V and 6 bases for J; bases not matched to a gene: 10.